This T cell receptor (beta chain) was found in a study of radiation and T cells in renal cell carcinoma. Looking at the study overall: Nephrectomy followed 15 Gy stereotactic body radiation by 4 weeks. Study-wide results and caveats: No pretreatment tumor biopsies were available for baseline clonotypes.

Germline-derived CDR1 and CDR2 are LGHNA and YNFKEQ. V was clipped by 4 bases and J by 0 bases; unmatched bases: 5. The CDR3 covers 15 residues. Time point specified: blood 2 weeks post-SBRT. Treatment indicated: 15 Gy SBRT to primary tumor, nephrectomy 4 weeks later. Serial blood draws occurred at baseline and 2 and 4 weeks post-SBRT. Clones were sequenced by immunoSEQ multiplex PCR, and TCRdb holds only the in-frame ones, with some missing. The repertoire includes around 120,000 clones, approximately 78% of them detected once, and under 2.5% sits in the top ten. About this clone itself: Its antigen is undetermined.

This TCR derives from a woman aged 60-75 years with renal cell carcinoma. The chain couples TRBV4-2 to TRBJ1-2; 7 bases are a match to TRBD1. Material: blood, obtained from a patient whose treatment included radiotherapy and nephrectomy. The CDR3 spells CASSPTGEPNYGYTF. CDR3 bases: TGTGCCAGCAGCCCCACAGGGGAACCTAACTATGGCTACACCTTC.